These T cell receptor beta chains were read from a single sample in a study of human T cells and chemical hapten exposure. TCRdb re-derived calls from the RACE reads in MiXCR, one entry per CDR3 protein. Among under 200,000 distinct CDR3 sequences listed, approximately 15% were seen once. The sample consisted of whole blood, taken in connection with sensitization to the hapten diphenylcyclopropenone (DPC). These receptors were obtained from a woman younger than 45 with alopecia areata. Some clones in this sample may be carry-over from other donors' samples. The CDR3 runs from the conserved cysteine through the conserved F or W. The order of the fields is V gene, D gene, J gene, clone size, CDR3 protein. A D gene is named only where the DNA matches it firmly. Clone sizes are given selectively: once, few, many, or a class where the clone is expanded.

v_call: TRBV6-2/TRBV6-3; d_call: TRBD2; j_call: TRBJ2-7; clone_size: few; cdr3_aa: CASSPTNSGVYEQYF
v_call: TRBV6-2/TRBV6-3; d_call: NA; j_call: TRBJ1-1; clone_size: NA; cdr3_aa: CASSYSTEDLNTEAFF
v_call: TRBV5-1; d_call: NA; j_call: TRBJ1-3; clone_size: many; cdr3_aa: CASSQQPGINGNTIYF
v_call: TRBV18; d_call: NA; j_call: TRBJ1-1; clone_size: NA; cdr3_aa: CASSPPGLGSTEAFF
v_call: TRBV7-9; d_call: NA; j_call: TRBJ2-7; clone_size: once; cdr3_aa: CASSSTPGAYEQYF
v_call: TRBV5-1; d_call: NA; j_call: TRBJ1-4; clone_size: many; cdr3_aa: CASSRGTNEKLFF
v_call: TRBV28; d_call: TRBD1; j_call: TRBJ2-2; clone_size: few; cdr3_aa: CASSSGQGGRGELFF
v_call: TRBV6-2/TRBV6-3; d_call: NA; j_call: TRBJ2-7; clone_size: NA; cdr3_aa: CASRRGGGSYEQYF
v_call: TRBV28; d_call: NA; j_call: TRBJ2-1; clone_size: many; cdr3_aa: CASEAGAREQFF
v_call: TRBV6-4; d_call: NA; j_call: TRBJ2-7; clone_size: few; cdr3_aa: CASSDLRHRTHYEQYF
v_call: TRBV7-2; d_call: NA; j_call: TRBJ2-2; clone_size: NA; cdr3_aa: CASSFREPNTGELFF
v_call: TRBV19; d_call: NA; j_call: TRBJ2-3; clone_size: few; cdr3_aa: CASRVQGRPDTQYF
v_call: TRBV3-1; d_call: TRBD1; j_call: TRBJ2-3; clone_size: few; cdr3_aa: CASSQGGQGASTDTQYF
v_call: TRBV4-3; d_call: NA; j_call: TRBJ2-7; clone_size: NA; cdr3_aa: CASSASRGLDYEQYF
v_call: TRBV20-1; d_call: TRBD1; j_call: TRBJ2-1; clone_size: few; cdr3_aa: CSARMDRGLNEQFF
v_call: TRBV19; d_call: NA; j_call: TRBJ2-2; clone_size: NA; cdr3_aa: CASSTTGITGELFF
v_call: TRBV29-1; d_call: TRBD2; j_call: TRBJ2-3; clone_size: NA; cdr3_aa: CSAPGRGGSSTDTQYF
v_call: TRBV4-1; d_call: NA; j_call: TRBJ1-1; clone_size: few; cdr3_aa: CASRLTSGTMNTEAFF
v_call: TRBV28; d_call: NA; j_call: TRBJ1-2; clone_size: many; cdr3_aa: CASSSGVYGYTF
v_call: TRBV5-1; d_call: NA; j_call: TRBJ1-1; clone_size: NA; cdr3_aa: CASSLDPGKDTEAFF
v_call: TRBV7-6; d_call: TRBD1; j_call: TRBJ2-5; clone_size: few; cdr3_aa: CASSGTGSQETQYF
v_call: TRBV6-5; d_call: NA; j_call: TRBJ2-5; clone_size: few; cdr3_aa: CASSYSRRGIQETQYF
v_call: TRBV7-2; d_call: TRBD2; j_call: TRBJ2-4; clone_size: NA; cdr3_aa: CASSWSSGPAKNIQYF
v_call: TRBV4-2; d_call: NA; j_call: TRBJ2-3; clone_size: few; cdr3_aa: CASSQKSLDTQYF
v_call: TRBV29-1; d_call: TRBD1; j_call: TRBJ2-5; clone_size: many; cdr3_aa: CSADGLMTGPQETQYF
v_call: TRBV7-9; d_call: TRBD2; j_call: TRBJ2-1; clone_size: few; cdr3_aa: CASSPLAGGPGEQFF
v_call: TRBV2; d_call: NA; j_call: TRBJ2-7; clone_size: few; cdr3_aa: CASSEGRDFSYEQYF
v_call: TRBV10-3; d_call: NA; j_call: TRBJ2-7; clone_size: few; cdr3_aa: CAIRKRGYEQYF
v_call: TRBV4-2; d_call: TRBD1; j_call: TRBJ2-7; clone_size: NA; cdr3_aa: CASSPRTGRPYEQYF
v_call: TRBV7-2; d_call: TRBD2; j_call: TRBJ2-1; clone_size: NA; cdr3_aa: CASSQGLAEGGQFF
v_call: TRBV12-3/TRBV12-4; d_call: NA; j_call: TRBJ2-1; clone_size: NA; cdr3_aa: CASSLNFPGVAGNEQFF
v_call: TRBV27; d_call: NA; j_call: TRBJ2-2; clone_size: once; cdr3_aa: CASSLSQQVGELSF
v_call: TRBV6-6; d_call: NA; j_call: TRBJ2-7; clone_size: few; cdr3_aa: CASSPGRYYEQYF
v_call: TRBV6-5; d_call: TRBD2; j_call: TRBJ2-5; clone_size: few; cdr3_aa: CASSYSAGLGETQYF
v_call: TRBV20-1; d_call: TRBD2; j_call: TRBJ2-5; clone_size: many; cdr3_aa: CSARPRKRGASETQYF
v_call: TRBV20-1; d_call: NA; j_call: TRBJ1-2; clone_size: many; cdr3_aa: CSAPGQGVYGYTF
v_call: TRBV4-3; d_call: NA; j_call: TRBJ1-4; clone_size: many; cdr3_aa: CASSQARGNEKLFF
v_call: TRBV3-1; d_call: NA; j_call: TRBJ2-3; clone_size: NA; cdr3_aa: CASSLSGITDTQYF
v_call: TRBV4-3; d_call: TRBD1; j_call: TRBJ1-6; clone_size: NA; cdr3_aa: CASSQGQGHNSPLHF
v_call: TRBV6-2/TRBV6-3; d_call: TRBD1; j_call: TRBJ2-2; clone_size: many; cdr3_aa: CASRDRGTGIGELFF
v_call: TRBV12-3/TRBV12-4; d_call: NA; j_call: TRBJ2-1; clone_size: NA; cdr3_aa: CASSLLQGYNEQFF
v_call: TRBV5-1; d_call: TRBD1; j_call: TRBJ1-1; clone_size: many; cdr3_aa: CASSLRGQGDAEAFF
v_call: TRBV29-1; d_call: NA; j_call: TRBJ1-1; clone_size: once; cdr3_aa: CSAAPRNTEAFF
v_call: TRBV29-1; d_call: NA; j_call: TRBJ1-3; clone_size: NA; cdr3_aa: CSVVSNGGNTIYF
v_call: TRBV28; d_call: NA; j_call: TRBJ2-1; clone_size: NA; cdr3_aa: CASSPYSLPGEQFF
v_call: TRBV9; d_call: TRBD1; j_call: TRBJ2-7; clone_size: NA; cdr3_aa: CASSTGGSSYEQYF
v_call: TRBV20-1; d_call: TRBD2; j_call: TRBJ2-3; clone_size: many; cdr3_aa: CSAPGRGVTDTQYF
v_call: TRBV29-1; d_call: NA; j_call: TRBJ1-1; clone_size: NA; cdr3_aa: CSVRSAPLGEAFF
v_call: TRBV7-3; d_call: NA; j_call: TRBJ2-1; clone_size: few; cdr3_aa: CASSLQRDNEQFF
v_call: TRBV7-2; d_call: NA; j_call: TRBJ2-1; clone_size: NA; cdr3_aa: CASSLWPNNEQFF